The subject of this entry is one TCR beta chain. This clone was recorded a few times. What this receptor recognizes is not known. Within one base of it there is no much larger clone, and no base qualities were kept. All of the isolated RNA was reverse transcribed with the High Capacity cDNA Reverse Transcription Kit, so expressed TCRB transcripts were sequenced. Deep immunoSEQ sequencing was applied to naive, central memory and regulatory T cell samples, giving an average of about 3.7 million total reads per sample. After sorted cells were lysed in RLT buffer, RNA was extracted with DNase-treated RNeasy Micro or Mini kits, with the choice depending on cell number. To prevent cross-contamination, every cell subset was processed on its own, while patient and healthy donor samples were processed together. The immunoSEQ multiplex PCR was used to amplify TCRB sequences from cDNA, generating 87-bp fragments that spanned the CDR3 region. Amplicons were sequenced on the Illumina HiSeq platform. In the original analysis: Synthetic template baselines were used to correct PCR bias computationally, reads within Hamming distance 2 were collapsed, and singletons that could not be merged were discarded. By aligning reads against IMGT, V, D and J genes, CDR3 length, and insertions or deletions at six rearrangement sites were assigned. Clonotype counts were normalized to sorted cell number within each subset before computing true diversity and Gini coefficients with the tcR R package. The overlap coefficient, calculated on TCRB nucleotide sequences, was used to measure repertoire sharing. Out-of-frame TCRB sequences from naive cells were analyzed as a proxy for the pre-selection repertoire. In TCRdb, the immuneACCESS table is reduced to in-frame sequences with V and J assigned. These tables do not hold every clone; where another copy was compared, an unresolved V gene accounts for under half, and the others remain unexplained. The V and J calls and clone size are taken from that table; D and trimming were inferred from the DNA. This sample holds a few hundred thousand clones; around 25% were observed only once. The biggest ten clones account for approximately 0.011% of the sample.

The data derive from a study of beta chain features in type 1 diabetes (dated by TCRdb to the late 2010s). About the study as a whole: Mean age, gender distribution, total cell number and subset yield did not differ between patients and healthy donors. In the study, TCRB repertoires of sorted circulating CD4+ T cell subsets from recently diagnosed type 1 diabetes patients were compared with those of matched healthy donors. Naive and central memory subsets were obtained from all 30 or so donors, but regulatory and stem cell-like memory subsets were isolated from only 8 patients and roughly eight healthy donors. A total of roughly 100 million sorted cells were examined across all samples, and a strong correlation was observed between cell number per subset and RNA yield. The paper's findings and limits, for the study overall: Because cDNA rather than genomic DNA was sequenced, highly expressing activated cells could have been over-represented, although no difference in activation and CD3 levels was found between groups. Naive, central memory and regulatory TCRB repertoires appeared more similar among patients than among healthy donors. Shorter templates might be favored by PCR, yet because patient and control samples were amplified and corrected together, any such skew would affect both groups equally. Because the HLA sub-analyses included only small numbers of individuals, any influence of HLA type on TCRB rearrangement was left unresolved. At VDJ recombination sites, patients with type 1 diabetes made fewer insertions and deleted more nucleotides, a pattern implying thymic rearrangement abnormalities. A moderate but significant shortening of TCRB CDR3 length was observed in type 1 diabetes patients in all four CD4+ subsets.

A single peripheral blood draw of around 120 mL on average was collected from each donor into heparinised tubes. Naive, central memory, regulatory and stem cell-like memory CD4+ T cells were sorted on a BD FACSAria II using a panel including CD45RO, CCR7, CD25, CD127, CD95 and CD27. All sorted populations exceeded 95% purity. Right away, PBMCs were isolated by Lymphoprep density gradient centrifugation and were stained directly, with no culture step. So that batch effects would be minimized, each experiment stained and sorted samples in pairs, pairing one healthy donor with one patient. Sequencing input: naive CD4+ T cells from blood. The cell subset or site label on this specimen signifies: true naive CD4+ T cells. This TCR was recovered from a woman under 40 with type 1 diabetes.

In nucleotide form, the sequence is TGTGCCTGGAGGGGCGGGGCAGATACGCAGTATTTT. Its protein is CAWRGGADTQYF. This chain joins TRBV30 to TRBJ2-3; the best D guess is TRBD2, with 6 bases matching. The CDR3, cysteine through phenylalanine, is 12 amino acids long. The only DNA kept is the CDR3, 36 bases in frame from the first base. V loses 3 bases of germline sequence and J loses 4 bases, and the interval between the two ends is 8 bases. The germline V gene (reference sequence) gives CDR1 as GTSNPN and CDR2 as SVGIG.